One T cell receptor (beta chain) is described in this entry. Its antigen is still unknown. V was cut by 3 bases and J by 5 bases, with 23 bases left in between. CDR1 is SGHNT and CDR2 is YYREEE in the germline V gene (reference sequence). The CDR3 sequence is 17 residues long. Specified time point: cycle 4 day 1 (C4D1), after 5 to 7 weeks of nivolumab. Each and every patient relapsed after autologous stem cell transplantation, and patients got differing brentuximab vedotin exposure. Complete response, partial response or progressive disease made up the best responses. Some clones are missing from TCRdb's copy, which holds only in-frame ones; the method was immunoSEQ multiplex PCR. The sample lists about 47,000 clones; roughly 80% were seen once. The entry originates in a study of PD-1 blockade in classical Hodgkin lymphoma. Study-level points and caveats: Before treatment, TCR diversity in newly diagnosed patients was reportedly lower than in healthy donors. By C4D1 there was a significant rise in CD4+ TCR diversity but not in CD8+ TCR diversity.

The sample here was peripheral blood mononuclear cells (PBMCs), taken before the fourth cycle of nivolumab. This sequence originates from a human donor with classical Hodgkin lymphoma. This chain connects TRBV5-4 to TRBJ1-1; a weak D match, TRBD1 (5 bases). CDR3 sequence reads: CASSSKRGGQGGTEAFF. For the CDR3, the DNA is TGTGCCAGCAGCTCTAAAAGGGGCGGGCAAGGAGGGACTGAAGCTTTCTTT. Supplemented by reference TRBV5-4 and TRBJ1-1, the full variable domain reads ETGVTQSPTHLIKTRGQQVTLRCSSQSGHNTVSWYQQALGQGPQFIFQYYREEENGRGNFPPRFSGLQFPNYSSELNVNALELDDSALYLCASSSKRGGQGGTEAFFGQGTRLTVV.